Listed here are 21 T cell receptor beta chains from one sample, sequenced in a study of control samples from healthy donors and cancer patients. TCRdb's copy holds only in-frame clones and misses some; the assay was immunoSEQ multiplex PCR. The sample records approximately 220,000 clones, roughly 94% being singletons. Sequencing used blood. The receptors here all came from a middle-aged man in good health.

This CDR3 is CASTTRTEGYTF. The CDR3 DNA reads TGTGCCAGCACCACCCGAACCGAGGGCTACACCTTC. The chain employs TRBV28 and TRBJ1-2; no firm D call. V dropped 7 bases and J dropped 8 bases, with 14 bases sitting between them. Germline-derived CDR1 and CDR2 are MDHEN and SYDVKM. The CDR3 sequence is 12 residues long.

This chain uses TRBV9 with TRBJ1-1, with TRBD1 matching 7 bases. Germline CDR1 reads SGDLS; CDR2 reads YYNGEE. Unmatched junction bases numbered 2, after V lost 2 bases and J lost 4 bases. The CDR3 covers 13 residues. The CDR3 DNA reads TGTGCCAGCAGCGTGACAGGGCTCACTGAAGCTTTCTTT. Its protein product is CASSVTGLTEAFF.

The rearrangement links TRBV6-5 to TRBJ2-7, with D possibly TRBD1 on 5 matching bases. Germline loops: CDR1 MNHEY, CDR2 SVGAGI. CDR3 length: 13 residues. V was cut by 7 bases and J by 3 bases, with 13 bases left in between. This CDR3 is CASTRQNYYEQYF. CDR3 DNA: TGTGCCAGCACCAGACAGAATTACTACGAGCAGTACTTC.

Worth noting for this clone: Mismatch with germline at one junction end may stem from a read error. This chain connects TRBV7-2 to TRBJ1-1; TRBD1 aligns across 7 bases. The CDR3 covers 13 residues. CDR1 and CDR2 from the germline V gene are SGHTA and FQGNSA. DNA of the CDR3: TGTGCCAGCAGATTAGGGGGCGGCACTGAAGCTTTCTTT. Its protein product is CASRLGGGTEAFF.

The CDR3 spells CASSLFPAEGANVLTF. CDR3 nucleotide sequence: TGCGCCAGCAGCCTGTTTCCAGCGGAAGGGGCCAACGTCCTGACTTTC. This chain uses TRBV5-1 with TRBJ2-6; weak D call: TRBD2 (5 bases). This CDR3 has 16 residues. V was cut by 4 bases and J by 4 bases, with 15 bases left in between. CDR1 and CDR2 from the germline V gene are SGHRS and YFSETQ.

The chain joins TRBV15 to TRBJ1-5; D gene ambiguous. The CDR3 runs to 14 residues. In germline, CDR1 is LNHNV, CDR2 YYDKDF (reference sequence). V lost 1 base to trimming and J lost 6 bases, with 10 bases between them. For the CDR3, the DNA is TGTGCCACCAGCAGAGGCTTTCGGGTTCAGCCCCAGCATTTT. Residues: CATSRGFRVQPQHF.

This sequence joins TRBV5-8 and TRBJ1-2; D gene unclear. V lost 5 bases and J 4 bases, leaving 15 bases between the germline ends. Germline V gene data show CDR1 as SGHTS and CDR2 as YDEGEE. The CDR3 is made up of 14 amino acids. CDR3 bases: TGTGCCAGCAGAATTGCCGGGAAGGGCTATGGCTACACCTTC. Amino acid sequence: CASRIAGKGYGYTF.

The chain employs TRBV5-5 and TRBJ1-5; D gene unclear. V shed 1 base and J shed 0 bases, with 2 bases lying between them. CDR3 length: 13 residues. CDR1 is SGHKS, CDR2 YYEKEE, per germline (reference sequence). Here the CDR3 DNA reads TGTGCCAGCAGCTTGTATAGCAATCAGCCCCAGCATTTT. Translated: CASSLYSNQPQHF. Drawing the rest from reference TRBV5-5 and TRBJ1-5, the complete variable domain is DAGVTQSPTHLIKTRGQQVTLRCSPISGHKSVSWYQQVLGQGPQFIFQYYEKEERGRGNFPDRFSARQFPNYSSELNVNALLLGDSALYLCASSLYSNQPQHFGDGTRLSIL.

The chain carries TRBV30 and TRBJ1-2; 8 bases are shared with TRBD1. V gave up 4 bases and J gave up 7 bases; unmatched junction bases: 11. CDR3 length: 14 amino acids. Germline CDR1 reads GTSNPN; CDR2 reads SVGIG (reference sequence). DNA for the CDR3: TGTGCCTGGAATCCCCAGGGGGCGCTCCTTGGCTACACCTTC. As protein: CAWNPQGALLGYTF.

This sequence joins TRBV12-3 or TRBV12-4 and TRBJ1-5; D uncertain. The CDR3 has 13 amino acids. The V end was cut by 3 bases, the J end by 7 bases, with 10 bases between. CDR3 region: CASSFEVQQPQHF. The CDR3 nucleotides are TGTGCCAGCAGTTTTGAGGTCCAGCAGCCCCAGCATTTT.

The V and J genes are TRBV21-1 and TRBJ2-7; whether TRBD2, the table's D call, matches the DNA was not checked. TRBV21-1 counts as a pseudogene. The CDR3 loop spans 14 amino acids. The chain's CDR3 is CASSPWGEKDEQYV. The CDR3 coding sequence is TGTGCCAGCAGCCCCTGGGGGGAGAAGGACGAGCAGTACGTC.

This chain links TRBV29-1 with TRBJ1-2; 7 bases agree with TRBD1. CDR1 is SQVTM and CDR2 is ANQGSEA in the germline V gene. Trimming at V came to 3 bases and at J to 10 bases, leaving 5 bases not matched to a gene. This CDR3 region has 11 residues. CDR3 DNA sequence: TGCAGCGTTGACAGACAGGGAGACTACACCTTC. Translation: CSVDRQGDYTF.

The CDR3 here is CASSLPQSIYYGYTF. CDR3 in DNA: TGTGCCAGCAGCTTACCCCAAAGCATCTACTATGGCTACACCTTC. The rearrangement joins TRBV7-9 to TRBJ1-2; D gene ambiguous. Trimming shortened V by 2 bases and J by 3 bases, and 13 bases separated the two germline ends. The CDR3 has 15 residues. Germline CDR1 reads SEHNR; CDR2 reads FQNEAQ (reference sequence).

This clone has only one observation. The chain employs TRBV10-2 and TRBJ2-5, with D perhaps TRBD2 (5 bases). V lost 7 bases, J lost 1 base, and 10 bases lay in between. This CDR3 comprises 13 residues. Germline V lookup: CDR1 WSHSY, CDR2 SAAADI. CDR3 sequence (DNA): TGCGCCAGCACCCCGACTATCCAAGAGACCCAGTACTTC. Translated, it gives CASTPTIQETQYF.

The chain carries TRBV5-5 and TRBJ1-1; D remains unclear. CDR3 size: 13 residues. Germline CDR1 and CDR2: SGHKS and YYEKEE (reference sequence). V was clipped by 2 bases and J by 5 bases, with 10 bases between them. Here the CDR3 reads CASSFFGDTEAFF. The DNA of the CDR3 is TGTGCCAGCAGCTTTTTCGGGGATACTGAAGCTTTCTTT.

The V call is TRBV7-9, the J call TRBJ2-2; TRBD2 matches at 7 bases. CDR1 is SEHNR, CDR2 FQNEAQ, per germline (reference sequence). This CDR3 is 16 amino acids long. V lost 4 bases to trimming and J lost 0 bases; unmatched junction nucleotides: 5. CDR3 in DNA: TGTGCCAGCAGCTCGCGGGGGAGCGCGAACACCGGGGAGCTGTTTTTT. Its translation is CASSSRGSANTGELFF. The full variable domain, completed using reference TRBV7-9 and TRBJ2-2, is DTGVSQNPRHKITKRGQNVTFRCDPISEHNRLYWYRQTLGQGPEFLTYFQNEAQLEKSRLLSDRFSAERPKGSFSTLEIQRTEQGDSAMYLCASSSRGSANTGELFFGEGSRLTVL.

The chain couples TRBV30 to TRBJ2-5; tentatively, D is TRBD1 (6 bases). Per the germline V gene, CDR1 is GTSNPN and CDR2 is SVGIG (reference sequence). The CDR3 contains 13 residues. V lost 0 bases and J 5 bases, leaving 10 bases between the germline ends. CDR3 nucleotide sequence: TGTGCCTGGAGTGTAGGGGGATGGGAGACCCAGTACTTC. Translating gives CAWSVGGWETQYF.

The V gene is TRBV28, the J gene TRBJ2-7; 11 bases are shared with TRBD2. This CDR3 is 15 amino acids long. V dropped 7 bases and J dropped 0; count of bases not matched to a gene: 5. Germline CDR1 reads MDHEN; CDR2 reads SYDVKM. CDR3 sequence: CASKLAGDSSYEQYF. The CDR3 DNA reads TGTGCCAGCAAACTAGCGGGGGATAGCTCCTACGAGCAGTACTTC.

For the CDR3, the DNA is TGCGCCAGCAGCCTTGGTTTTGGACCCAAGACGGCCGGGGAGCTGTTTTTT. Its translation: CASSLGFGPKTAGELFF. The chain is built from TRBV5-1 and TRBJ2-2; D ambiguous. V lost 4 bases and J 6 bases, leaving 22 bases between the germline ends. The CDR3 is made up of 17 amino acids. The germline V gene has CDR1 SGHRS and CDR2 YFSETQ. Full variable domain (rest looked up from reference TRBV5-1 and TRBJ2-2): KAGVTQTPRYLIKTRGQQVTLSCSPISGHRSVSWYQQTPGQGLQFLFEYFSETQRNKGNFPGRFSGRQFSNSRSEMNVSTLELGDSALYLCASSLGFGPKTAGELFFGEGSRLTVL.

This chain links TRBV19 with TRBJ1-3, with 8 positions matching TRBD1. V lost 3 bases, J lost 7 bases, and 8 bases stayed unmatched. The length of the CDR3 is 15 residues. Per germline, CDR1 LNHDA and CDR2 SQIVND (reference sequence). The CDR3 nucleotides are TGTGCCAGTAGTATCGATTCAGGGGGCGGGAACACCATATATTTT. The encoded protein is CASSIDSGGGNTIYF.

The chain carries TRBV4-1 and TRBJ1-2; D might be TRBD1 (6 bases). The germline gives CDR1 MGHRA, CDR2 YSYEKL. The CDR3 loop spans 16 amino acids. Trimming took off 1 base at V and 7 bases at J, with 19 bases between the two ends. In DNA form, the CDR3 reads TGCGCCAGCAGCCAAGTGCTACAGGGTATAGGTTCTGGCTACACCTTC. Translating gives CASSQVLQGIGSGYTF.